These 8 T cell receptor beta chains were all obtained from the same sample, sequenced in a study of patients and donors after allogeneic stem cell transplantation. One entry per CDR3 protein, called by TCRdb with MiXCR from the RT-PCR reads. Of roughly 960,000 distinct CDR3 sequences listed, roughly 17% are singletons. The sequencing sample was made of blood, either unsorted or a sorted T cell fraction (not recorded which). These receptors were collected from a human donor who was either an allogeneic HSCT recipient or a stem cell or donor lymphocyte infusion donor (not recorded which). It is not recorded whose cells these are; they may come from a transplant donor.

This clonotype has just a few counts. V gene TRBV12-3 or TRBV12-4 combines with J gene TRBJ2-1; 7 bases match TRBD2. The CDR3 sequence is 16 residues long. Losses at the gene ends were 5 bases for V and 10 bases for J; bases not matched to a gene: 17. This CDR3 reads CASSDSGDYFHREQFF. The CDR3 coding sequence is TGTGCCAGCAGTGACAGCGGGGACTACTTTCACCGGGAGCAGTTCTTC.

The chain is built from TRBV4-1 and TRBJ2-6; possibly TRBD2 for D (5 bases). Germline assignment: CDR1 MGHRA and CDR2 YSYEKL. The CDR3 spans 16 residues. V was cut by 7 bases and J by 0 bases, with 13 bases left in between. The chain's CDR3 is CASIWEPDSGANVLTF. The CDR3 DNA follows: TGCGCCAGCATTTGGGAGCCCGACTCTGGGGCCAACGTCCTGACTTTC.

This clonotype was seen a few times. J is TRBJ2-1 and V is TRBV4-1; 11 nucleotides agree with TRBD1. J lost 7 bases, V lost 4 bases, and 6 bases had no gene match. Germline CDR1 is MGHRA and CDR2 is YSYEKL. The CDR3 extends over 15 amino acids. DNA for the CDR3: TGCGCCAGCAGCCTGGACAGGGGGCTTCTTAATGAGCAGTTCTTC. It encodes CASSLDRGLLNEQFF.

This chain uses TRBV29-1 with TRBJ2-7; unclear D gene. CDR1 SQVTM and CDR2 ANQGSEA come from the germline V gene. Trimming cost V 3 bases and J 2 bases, with 14 bases left between them. The CDR3 sequence is 14 residues long. The CDR3 coding sequence is TGCAGCGTTGAGGCACCAGGTAAACCCTACGAGCAGTACTTC. Protein sequence: CSVEAPGKPYEQYF.

The V call is TRBV4-1, the J call TRBJ1-1; a weak D match, TRBD1 (5 bases). Germline-derived CDR1 and CDR2 are MGHRA and YSYEKL. Trimming left V 0 bases short and J 6 bases short, with 17 bases between. This CDR3 has 16 residues. In nucleotides, the CDR3 is TGCGCCAGCAGCCAAGATCTCAGGGCTCAGGGTCCTGAAGCTTTCTTT. Encoded protein: CASSQDLRAQGPEAFF.

This clonotype was counted between two and nine times. The chain uses TRBV7-2 and TRBJ2-7, with D possibly called TRBD1 or TRBD2 (7 bases each). Germline CDR1 reads SGHTA; CDR2 reads FQGNSA. Trimming pared 4 bases from V and 6 bases from J, leaving 16 bases between. The CDR3 covers 14 residues. CDR3 amino acids: CASSYRGGMVEQYF. CDR3 nucleotides: TGTGCCAGCAGCTACAGGGGAGGGATGGTCGAGCAGTACTTC.

This rearrangement joins TRBV10-3 to TRBJ1-1; D remains ambiguous. Trimming took 2 bases from V and 3 from J, leaving 7 bases between them. The CDR3 is 13 residues long. Germline V gene lookup returns CDR1 ENHRY and CDR2 SYGVKD. The CDR3 coding sequence is TGTGCCATCAGTGAGATGCCCCACACTGAAGCTTTCTTT. It translates to CAISEMPHTEAFF.

This clonotype was detected ten times or more. This chain joins TRBV12-3 or TRBV12-4 and TRBJ1-1; 7 positions match TRBD1. CDR3 size: 14 residues. With 0 bases clipped from V and 6 bases from J, the junction kept 4 bases outside the gene matches. The CDR3 sequence is CASSLATGEAEAFF. The CDR3, as DNA: TGTGCCAGCAGTTTAGCCACAGGGGAAGCTGAAGCTTTCTTT.